Reported below is one TCR beta chain. These data are taken from a study of blood T cell repertoires in COVID-19. Original handling: Amplification of reference gene primers was used by the study to estimate nucleated cell counts. Sequencing used immunoSEQ multiplex PCR; TCRdb keeps in-frame clones, though not all of them. V and J calls and clone size are copied from that table; D and trimming were computed from the DNA. Of roughly 250,000 clones in the sample, more than 65% were seen once. V lost 0 bases, J lost 2 bases, and 6 bases lay in between. CDR1 and CDR2 from the germline V gene are LGHNA and YNFKEQ. The CDR3 consists of 14 residues.

The sequence came from a woman aged 40-49 years with active or convalescent COVID-19. The chain uses TRBV4-2 and TRBJ2-3; D gene ambiguous. Sequencing was performed on peripheral blood. CDR3 in amino acids: CASSQEQNTDTQYF. CDR3 in DNA: TGTGCCAGCAGCCAAGAGCAGAACACAGATACGCAGTATTTT.